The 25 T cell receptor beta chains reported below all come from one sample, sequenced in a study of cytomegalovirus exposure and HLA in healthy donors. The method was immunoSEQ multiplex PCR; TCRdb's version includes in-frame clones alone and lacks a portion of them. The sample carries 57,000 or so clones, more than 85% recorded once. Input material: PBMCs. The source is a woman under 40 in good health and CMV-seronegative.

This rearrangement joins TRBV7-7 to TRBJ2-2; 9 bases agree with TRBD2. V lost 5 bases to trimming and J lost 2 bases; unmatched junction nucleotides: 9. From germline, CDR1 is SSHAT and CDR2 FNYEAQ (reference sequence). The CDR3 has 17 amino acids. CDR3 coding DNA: TGTGCCAGCAGCCCTGACGCTAGCGGGGTAAACACCGGGGAGCTGTTTTTT. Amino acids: CASSPDASGVNTGELFF.

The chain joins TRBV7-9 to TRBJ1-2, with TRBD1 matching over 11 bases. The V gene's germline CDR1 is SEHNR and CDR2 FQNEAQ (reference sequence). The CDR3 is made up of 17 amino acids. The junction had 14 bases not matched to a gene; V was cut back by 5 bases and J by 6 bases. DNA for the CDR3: TGTGCCAGCAGCCCAGACGGGACAGGGGGAGGACGTAATGGCTACACCTTC. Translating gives CASSPDGTGGGRNGYTF.

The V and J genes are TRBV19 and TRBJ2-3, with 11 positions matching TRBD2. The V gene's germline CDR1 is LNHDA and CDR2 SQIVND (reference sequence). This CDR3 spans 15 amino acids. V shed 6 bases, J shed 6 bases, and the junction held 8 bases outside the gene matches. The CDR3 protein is CASRTSGSPPDTQYF. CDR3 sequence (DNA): TGTGCCAGTAGAACTAGCGGGAGTCCCCCCGATACGCAGTATTTT.

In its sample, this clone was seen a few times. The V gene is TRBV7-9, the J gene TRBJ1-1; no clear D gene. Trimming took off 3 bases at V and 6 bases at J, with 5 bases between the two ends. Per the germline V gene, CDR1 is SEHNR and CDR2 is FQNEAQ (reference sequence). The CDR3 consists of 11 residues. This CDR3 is CASSLEAEAFF. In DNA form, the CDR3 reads TGTGCCAGCAGCTTGGAGGCTGAAGCTTTCTTT.

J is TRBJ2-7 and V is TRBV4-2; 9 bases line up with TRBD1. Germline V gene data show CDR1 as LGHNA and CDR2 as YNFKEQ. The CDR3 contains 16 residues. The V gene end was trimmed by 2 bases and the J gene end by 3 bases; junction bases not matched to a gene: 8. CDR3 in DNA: TGTGCCAGCAGCCAACTCCCGACAGGGGGGTTCTACGAGCAGTACTTC. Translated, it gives CASSQLPTGGFYEQYF.

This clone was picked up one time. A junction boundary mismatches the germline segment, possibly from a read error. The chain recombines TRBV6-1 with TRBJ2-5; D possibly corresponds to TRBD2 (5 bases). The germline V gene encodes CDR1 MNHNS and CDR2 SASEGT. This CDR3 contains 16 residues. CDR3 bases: TGTGCCAGTAGTGCGGTAGGGTCCCGGGGATGGGAGACCCAGTACTTC. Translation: CASSAVGSRGWETQYF.

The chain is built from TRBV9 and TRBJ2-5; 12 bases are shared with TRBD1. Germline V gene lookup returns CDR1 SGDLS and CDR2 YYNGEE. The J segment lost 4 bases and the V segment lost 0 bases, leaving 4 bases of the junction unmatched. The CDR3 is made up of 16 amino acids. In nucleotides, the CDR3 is TGTGCCAGCAGCGTAGCGGGACAGGGGGCGAGAGAGACCCAGTACTTC. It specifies CASSVAGQGARETQYF.

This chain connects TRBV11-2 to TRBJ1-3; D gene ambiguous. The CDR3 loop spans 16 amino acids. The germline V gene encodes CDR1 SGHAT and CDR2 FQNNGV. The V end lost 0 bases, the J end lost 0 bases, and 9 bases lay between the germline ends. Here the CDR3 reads CASSLEQSSSGNTIYF. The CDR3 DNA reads TGTGCCAGCAGCTTAGAACAATCTTCCTCTGGAAACACCATATATTTT.

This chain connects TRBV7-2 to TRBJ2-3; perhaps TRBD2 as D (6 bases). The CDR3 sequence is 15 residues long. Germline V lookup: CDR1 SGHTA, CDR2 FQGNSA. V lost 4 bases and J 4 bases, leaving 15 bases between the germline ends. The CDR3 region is CASSSRGGMSDTQYF. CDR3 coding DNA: TGTGCCAGCAGCTCCCGGGGCGGGATGTCAGATACGCAGTATTTT.

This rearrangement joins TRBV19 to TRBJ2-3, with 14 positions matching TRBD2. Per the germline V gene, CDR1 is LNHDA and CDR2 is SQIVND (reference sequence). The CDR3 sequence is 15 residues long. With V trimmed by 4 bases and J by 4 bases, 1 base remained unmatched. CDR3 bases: TGTGCCAGTAGTACGGGACTAGCGGGAGCAGATACGCAGTATTTT. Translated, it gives CASSTGLAGADTQYF.

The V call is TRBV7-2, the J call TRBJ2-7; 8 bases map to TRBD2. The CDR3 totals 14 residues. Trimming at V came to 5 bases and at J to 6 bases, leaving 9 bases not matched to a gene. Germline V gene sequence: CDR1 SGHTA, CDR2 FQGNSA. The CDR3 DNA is TGTGCCAGCAGCGCGGCAGCGGGAGTTACCGAGCAGTACTTC. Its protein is CASSAAAGVTEQYF. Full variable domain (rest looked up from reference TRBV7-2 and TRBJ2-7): GAGVSQSPSNKVTEKGKDVELRCDPISGHTALYWYRQSLGQGLEFLIYFQGNSAPDKSGLPSDRFSAERTGGSVSTLTIQRTQQEDSAVYLCASSAAAGVTEQYFGPGTRLTVT.

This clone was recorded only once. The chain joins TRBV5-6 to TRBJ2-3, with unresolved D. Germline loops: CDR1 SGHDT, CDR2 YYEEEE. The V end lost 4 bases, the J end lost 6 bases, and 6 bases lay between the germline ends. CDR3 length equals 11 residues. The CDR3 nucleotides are TGTGCCAGCAGCGGCCAGGATACGCAGTATTTT. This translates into CASSGQDTQYF.

The CDR3 loop is CASSDPHTGKNEQFF. CDR3 DNA sequence: TGTGCCAGCAGTGATCCCCACACAGGGAAGAATGAGCAGTTCTTC. The chain is built from TRBV6-1 and TRBJ2-1; TRBD1 is a possible D gene (6 bases). V lost 3 bases and J 7 bases, leaving 16 bases between the germline ends. The CDR3 is 15 residues long. Germline V gene lookup returns CDR1 MNHNS and CDR2 SASEGT.

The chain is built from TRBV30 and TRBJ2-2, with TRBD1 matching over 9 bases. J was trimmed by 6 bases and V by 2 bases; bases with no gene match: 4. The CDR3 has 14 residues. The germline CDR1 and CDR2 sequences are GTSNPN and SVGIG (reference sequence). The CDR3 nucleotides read TGTGCCTGGAGTCGCGGGACAGGGTCCGGGGAGCTGTTTTTT. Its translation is CAWSRGTGSGELFF.

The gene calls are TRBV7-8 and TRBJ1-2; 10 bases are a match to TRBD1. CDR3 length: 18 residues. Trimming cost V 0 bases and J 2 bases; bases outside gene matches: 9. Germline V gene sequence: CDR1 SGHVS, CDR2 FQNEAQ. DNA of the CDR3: TGTGCCAGCAGCTTAGCGCGGCTTCCGGGACAGGGGAACTATGGCTACACCTTC. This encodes CASSLARLPGQGNYGYTF.

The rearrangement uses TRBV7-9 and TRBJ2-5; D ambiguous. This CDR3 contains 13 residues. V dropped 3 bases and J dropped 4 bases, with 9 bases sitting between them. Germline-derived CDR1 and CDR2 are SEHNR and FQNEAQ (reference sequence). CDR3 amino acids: CASSFGGPETQYF. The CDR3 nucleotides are TGTGCCAGCAGCTTCGGCGGTCCAGAGACCCAGTACTTC.

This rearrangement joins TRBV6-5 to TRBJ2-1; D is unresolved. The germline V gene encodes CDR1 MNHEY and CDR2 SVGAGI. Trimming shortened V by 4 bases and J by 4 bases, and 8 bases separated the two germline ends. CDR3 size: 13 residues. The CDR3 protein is CASSWPVYNEQFF. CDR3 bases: TGTGCCAGCAGTTGGCCCGTTTACAATGAGCAGTTCTTC.

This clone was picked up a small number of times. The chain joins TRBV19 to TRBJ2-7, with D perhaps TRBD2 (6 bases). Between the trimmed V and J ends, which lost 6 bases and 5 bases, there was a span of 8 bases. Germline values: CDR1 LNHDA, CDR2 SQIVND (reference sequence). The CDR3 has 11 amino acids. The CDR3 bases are TGTGCCAGTAGCGGGAGTCACGAGCAGTACTTC. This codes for CASSGSHEQYF.

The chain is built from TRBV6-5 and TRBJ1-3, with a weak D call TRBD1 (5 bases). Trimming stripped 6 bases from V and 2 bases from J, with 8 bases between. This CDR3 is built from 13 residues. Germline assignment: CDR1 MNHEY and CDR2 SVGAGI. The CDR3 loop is CASRQVAGNTIYF. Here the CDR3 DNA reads TGTGCCAGCAGACAGGTGGCTGGAAACACCATATATTTT.

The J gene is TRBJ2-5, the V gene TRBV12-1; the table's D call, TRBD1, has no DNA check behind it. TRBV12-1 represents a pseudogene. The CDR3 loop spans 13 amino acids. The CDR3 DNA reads TGTGCCAGCAGCCGAGCAGGGGGAGAGACCCAGTACTTC. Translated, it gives CASSRAGGETQYF.

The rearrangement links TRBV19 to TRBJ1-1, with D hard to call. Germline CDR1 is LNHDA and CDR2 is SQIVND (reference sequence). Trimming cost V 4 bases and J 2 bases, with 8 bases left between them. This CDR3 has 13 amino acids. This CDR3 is CASSTRANTEAFF. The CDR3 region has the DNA TGTGCCAGTAGTACCCGAGCCAACACTGAAGCTTTCTTT.

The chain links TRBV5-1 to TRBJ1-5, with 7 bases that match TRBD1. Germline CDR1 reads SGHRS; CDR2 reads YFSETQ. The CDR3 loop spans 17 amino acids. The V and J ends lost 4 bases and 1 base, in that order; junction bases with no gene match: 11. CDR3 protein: CASSPDRWDSSNQPQHF. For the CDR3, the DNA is TGCGCCAGCAGCCCGGACAGGTGGGATAGCAGCAATCAGCCCCAGCATTTT.

As DNA, the CDR3 is TGTGCCAGCAGTTTGAGGGATTTGCCCCAGCATTTT. It specifies CASSLRDLPQHF. J is TRBJ1-5 and V is TRBV28; no firm D call. Trimming took 3 bases from V and 9 from J, leaving 9 bases between them. Per germline, CDR1 MDHEN and CDR2 SYDVKM. The CDR3 is made up of 12 amino acids.

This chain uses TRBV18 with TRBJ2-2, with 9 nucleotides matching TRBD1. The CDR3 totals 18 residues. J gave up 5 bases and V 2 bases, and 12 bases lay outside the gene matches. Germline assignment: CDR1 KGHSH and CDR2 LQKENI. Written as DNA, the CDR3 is TGTGCCAGCTCACCAGTAAACCGGGACAGGGTGAAAACCGGGGAGCTGTTTTTT. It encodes CASSPVNRDRVKTGELFF.

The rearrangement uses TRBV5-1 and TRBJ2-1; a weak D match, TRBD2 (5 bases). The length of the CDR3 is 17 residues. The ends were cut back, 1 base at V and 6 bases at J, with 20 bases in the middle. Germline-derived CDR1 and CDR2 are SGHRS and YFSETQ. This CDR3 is CASSLIVSEPGGNEQFF. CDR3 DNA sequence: TGCGCCAGCAGCTTGATTGTGAGTGAACCCGGAGGCAATGAGCAGTTCTTC. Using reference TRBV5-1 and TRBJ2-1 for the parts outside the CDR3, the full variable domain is KAGVTQTPRYLIKTRGQQVTLSCSPISGHRSVSWYQQTPGQGLQFLFEYFSETQRNKGNFPGRFSGRQFSNSRSEMNVSTLELGDSALYLCASSLIVSEPGGNEQFFGPGTRLTVL.